This TCR beta chain was identified during a study of T cell responses to AZD1222 COVID-19 vaccine. As concerns this clone: As yet, its antigen is unknown.

Here immunoSEQ multiplex PCR was the method, and the copy in TCRdb shows in-frame clones only, minus some. The data contain roughly 180,000 clones, approximately 92% of them singletons. Study conclusions and caveats: Clonal diversity was possibly underestimated; the donors were predominantly white British and more often female. Baseline antibody screening turned up just six seropositive AZD1222 recipients. Dominant CD4 TCR responses targeted spike regions 160-218 and 743-854.

The receptor's source is an adult who received the MenACWY meningococcal vaccine as a control. The material was peripheral blood, obtained 28 days after the second dose of the MenACWY control vaccine.

The CDR3 DNA sequence: TGTGCCAGCAGCGTAGGGTCGGCTAATTCACCCCTCCACTTT. As protein: CASSVGSANSPLHF. The chain recombines TRBV9 with TRBJ1-6; D ambiguous. V shed 0 bases and J shed 6 bases, with 7 bases lying between them. The germline V gene has CDR1 SGDLS and CDR2 YYNGEE. The CDR3 length is 14 residues.